What follows are 23 T cell receptor beta chains derived from one specimen sequenced in a study of CD8+CD57+ T cells in acquired aplastic anemia. CD8+CD57+ cell expansion, shown by flow cytometry, had occurred in the patients selected for sequencing. Genomic DNA, the template, was used for profiling of the TCR beta VDJ and CDR3. In TCRdb, the reads were re-called with MiXCR into one record per CDR3 protein. In the table there are roughly 220,000 distinct CDR3 sequences, approximately 60% of which are singletons. Sample: sorted CD4+, CD8+, or CD8+CD57+ T cells (not recorded which) from PBMCs. The receptors come from a human donor with aplastic anemia.

This chain joins TRBV15 and TRBJ2-5; D remains unclear. CDR1 and CDR2 (germline): LNHNV, YYDKDF (reference sequence). V was clipped by 2 bases and J by 5 bases, with 9 bases between them. The CDR3 runs 13 residues. The CDR3 DNA is TGTGCCACCAGCAGACGAGGATTTGAGACCCAGTACTTC. It translates to CATSRRGFETQYF.

This clonotype has a handful of counts. V gene TRBV7-8 combines with J gene TRBJ1-3; D might be TRBD1 (5 bases). Germline V gene sequence: CDR1 SGHVS, CDR2 FQNEAQ. The CDR3 is 15 residues long. V was cut by 1 base and J by 4 bases, with 11 bases left in between. DNA of the CDR3: TGTGCCAGCAGCTTAGGTCAGGGTGCCGGAAACACCATATATTTT. It codes for CASSLGQGAGNTIYF.

The chain uses TRBV20-1 and TRBJ2-3, with 12 bases identical to TRBD2. Germline CDR1 DFQATT, CDR2 SNEGSKA (reference sequence). Germline trimming cut 4 bases from V and 9 bases from J; bases unmatched to any gene: 11. The CDR3 consists of 15 residues. CDR3 sequence (DNA): TGCAGTGCTACGTTCCTAGCGGGGGGGCGGGAGACGCAGTATTTT. Translated, it gives CSATFLAGGRETQYF.

As DNA, the CDR3 is TGTGCCAGCAGCCGAGACCAGACAGGGGCTAACTATGGCTACACCTTC. This encodes CASSRDQTGANYGYTF. The chain is built from TRBV7-2 and TRBJ1-2; 8 bases line up with TRBD1. The CDR3 contains 16 residues. After removal of 5 bases from V and 0 bases from J, the junction contained 8 bases not matched to a gene. Germline V gene data show CDR1 as SGHTA and CDR2 as FQGNSA.

V is TRBV7-9 and J is TRBJ2-1; the D gene is possibly TRBD1 (6 bases). The DNA end is more similar to TRBJ2-7, so the J call may be wrong. Germline loops: CDR1 SEHNR, CDR2 FQNEAQ (reference sequence). The CDR3 length is 16 residues. As DNA, the CDR3 is TGTGCCAGCAGCTTAGGGAGGTTGGGGGCGCCCTACGAGCAGTACTTC. The encoded protein is CASSLGRLGAPYEQYF.

This clonotype was seen only once. The V call is TRBV10-3, the J call TRBJ1-1; TRBD1 matches 7 bases. The germline CDR1 and CDR2 sequences are ENHRY and SYGVKD. There are 16 residues in the CDR3. Unmatched junction bases numbered 12, after V lost 3 bases and J lost 5 bases. This chain's CDR3 is CAISDFYDRAGTEAFF. The CDR3 bases are TGTGCCATCAGTGACTTCTACGACAGGGCGGGGACTGAAGCTTTCTTT.

This clonotype appeared many times. The V gene is TRBV7-8, the J gene TRBJ2-7, with 7 positions matching TRBD1. The CDR3 sequence is 14 residues long. Germline lookup yields CDR1 SGHVS and CDR2 FQNEAQ. After removal of 0 bases from V and 4 bases from J, the junction contained 3 bases not matched to a gene. CDR3 sequence (DNA): TGTGCCAGCAGCTTAGCAGCAGGGGGTTACGAGCAGTACTTC. Amino acids: CASSLAAGGYEQYF.

The chain carries TRBV24-1 and TRBJ1-1; tentative D call: TRBD1 (6 bases). Germline loops: CDR1 KGHDR, CDR2 SFDVKD. The CDR3 runs 12 residues. Trimming left V 3 bases short and J 11 bases short, with 12 bases between. In DNA form, the CDR3 reads TGTGCCACCAGTGATCCAGGGGTCGGGGCTTTCTTT. It encodes CATSDPGVGAFF.

As regards this clonotype: It is likely a read error, because the conserved phenylalanine at the end of the CDR3 is missing. The chain is built from TRBV2 and TRBJ2-1; D gene uncertain. V was pared by 7 bases and J by 1 base, with 20 bases between. The CDR3 is made up of 17 amino acids. Germline V gene data show CDR1 as SNHLY and CDR2 as FYNNEI. The CDR3 DNA is TGTGCCAGCAAGTCGTCATCAATGGACCGTTCCTACAATGAGCAGTTCTTG. It codes for CASKSSSMDRSYNEQFL.

V is TRBV19 and J is TRBJ1-1; D gene unclear. Trimming took off 5 bases at V and 8 bases at J, with 9 bases between the two ends. The CDR3 totals 11 residues. CDR1 and CDR2 from the germline V gene are LNHDA and SQIVND (reference sequence). The chain's CDR3 is CASSAIYEAFF. CDR3 coding DNA: TGTGCCAGTAGTGCTATTTACGAAGCTTTCTTT.

This CDR3 reads CASSYSDRDHEQFF. The CDR3 DNA reads TGTGCCAGCAGTTACTCGGACAGGGACCATGAGCAGTTCTTC. The chain has TRBV7-9 and TRBJ2-1; TRBD1 matches 8 bases. CDR1 and CDR2 (germline): SEHNR, FQNEAQ (reference sequence). J was trimmed by 8 bases and V by 6 bases; bases with no gene match: 9. The length of the CDR3 is 14 residues.

The chain combines TRBV7-2 with TRBJ2-7, with TRBD2 as a possible D gene (5 bases). CDR1 is SGHTA, CDR2 FQGNSA, per germline. The CDR3 contains 14 residues. With 4 bases removed from V and 2 bases from J, the gap between germline ends came to 12 bases. Here the CDR3 reads CASSSMARAYEQYF. The CDR3 DNA follows: TGTGCCAGCAGCTCCATGGCGAGGGCCTACGAGCAGTACTTC.

This clonotype showed up just once. V and J are TRBV10-3 and TRBJ1-1; 11 nucleotides line up with TRBD1. Germline lookup yields CDR1 ENHRY and CDR2 SYGVKD. The CDR3 loop spans 14 amino acids. The ends lost 6 bases at V and 2 bases at J; junction bases unmatched: 2. This CDR3 is CAISWTGGNTEAFF. The CDR3 nucleotides are TGTGCCATCAGCTGGACAGGGGGCAACACTGAAGCTTTCTTT.

J is TRBJ1-6 and V is TRBV20-1, with unresolved D. This CDR3 region has 14 residues. V was shortened by 4 bases and J by 8 bases, with 15 bases between the two germline ends. Germline V gene data show CDR1 as DFQATT and CDR2 as SNEGSKA (reference sequence). The CDR3 spells CSANPHGKDSPLHF. In DNA, the CDR3 is TGCAGTGCTAACCCACACGGGAAGGATTCACCCCTCCACTTT.

The chain combines TRBV6-1 with TRBJ2-7, with TRBD2 matching 11 bases. This CDR3 is 13 amino acids long. V lost 7 bases, J lost 7 bases, and 6 bases stayed unmatched. Germline values: CDR1 MNHNS, CDR2 SASEGT. The CDR3, as DNA: TGTGCCAGCAAAATAACTAGCGGGGGAGAGCAGTACTTC. Its translation is CASKITSGGEQYF.

V gene TRBV12-3 or TRBV12-4 combines with J gene TRBJ2-7; 9 nucleotides align to TRBD1. With V trimmed by 3 bases and J by 5 bases, 8 bases remained unmatched. CDR3 length: 15 residues. In DNA, the CDR3 is TGTGCCAGCAGTTTGAGGGACAGGGTAGTTGACGAGCAGTACTTC. It is translated as CASSLRDRVVDEQYF.

The V and J genes are TRBV9 and TRBJ2-3; D is unresolved. The germline V and J ends were trimmed by 0 bases and 0 bases, with 8 bases remaining between them. Germline assignment: CDR1 SGDLS and CDR2 YYNGEE. The CDR3 length is 15 residues. CDR3 DNA: TGTGCCAGCAGCGTAGATGTCGGGAGCACAGATACGCAGTATTTT. As protein: CASSVDVGSTDTQYF.

The chain joins TRBV12-3 or TRBV12-4 to TRBJ1-1; a weak D match, TRBD1 (5 bases). This CDR3 contains 14 residues. Trimming took 7 bases from V and 4 from J, leaving 16 bases between them. In DNA form, the CDR3 reads TGTGCCAGCACCCTGAAGTTGGGGGGCACTGAAGCTTTCTTT. This codes for CASTLKLGGTEAFF.

The V gene is TRBV29-1, the J gene TRBJ2-5; perhaps TRBD2 as D (6 bases). Trimming took off 7 bases at V and 4 bases at J, with 13 bases between the two ends. The length of the CDR3 is 12 residues. Per the germline V gene, CDR1 is SQVTM and CDR2 is ANQGSEA. CDR3: CSALTSGETQYF. The DNA for the CDR3 is TGCAGCGCCCTGACTAGTGGAGAGACCCAGTACTTC.

The chain links TRBV19 to TRBJ1-5; 7 bases map to TRBD1. V was clipped by 7 bases and J by 3 bases; unmatched bases: 3. The germline gives CDR1 LNHDA, CDR2 SQIVND (reference sequence). The CDR3 has 13 residues. Here the CDR3 reads CASKDRDNQPQHF. The CDR3 coding sequence is TGTGCCAGTAAAGACAGGGACAATCAGCCCCAGCATTTT.

V and J are TRBV20-1 and TRBJ1-6; D remains unclear. Trimming stripped 0 bases from V and 8 bases from J, with 5 bases between. The germline V gene has CDR1 DFQATT and CDR2 SNEGSKA (reference sequence). This CDR3 contains 12 residues. CDR3 residues: CSARDPYSPLHF. The CDR3 region has the DNA TGCAGTGCTAGAGACCCATATTCACCCCTCCACTTT.

This rearrangement joins TRBV19 to TRBJ2-5; a possible D gene is TRBD2 (5 bases). The CDR3 consists of 16 residues. From germline, CDR1 is LNHDA and CDR2 SQIVND (reference sequence). The germline V and J ends were trimmed by 8 bases and 2 bases, with 21 bases remaining between them. The CDR3 DNA reads as TGTGCCAGTGGAGACTTTCTGGACTTGAGTCAAGAGACCCAGTACTTC. The encoded protein is CASGDFLDLSQETQYF. Full variable domain (rest looked up from reference TRBV19 and TRBJ2-5): DGGITQSPKYLFRKEGQNVTLSCEQNLNHDAMYWYRQDPGQGLRLIYYSQIVNDFQKGDIAEGYSVSREKKESFPLTVTSAQKNPTAFYLCASGDFLDLSQETQYFGPGTRLLVL.

The chain employs TRBV12-3 or TRBV12-4 and TRBJ1-4; 9 positions match TRBD1. V shed 5 bases and J 8 bases; nucleotides not matched to a gene: 9. The CDR3 runs to 15 residues. CDR3 sequence reads: CASSDPGQGVEKLFF. CDR3 DNA sequence: TGTGCCAGCAGTGACCCGGGACAGGGAGTGGAAAAACTGTTTTTT.